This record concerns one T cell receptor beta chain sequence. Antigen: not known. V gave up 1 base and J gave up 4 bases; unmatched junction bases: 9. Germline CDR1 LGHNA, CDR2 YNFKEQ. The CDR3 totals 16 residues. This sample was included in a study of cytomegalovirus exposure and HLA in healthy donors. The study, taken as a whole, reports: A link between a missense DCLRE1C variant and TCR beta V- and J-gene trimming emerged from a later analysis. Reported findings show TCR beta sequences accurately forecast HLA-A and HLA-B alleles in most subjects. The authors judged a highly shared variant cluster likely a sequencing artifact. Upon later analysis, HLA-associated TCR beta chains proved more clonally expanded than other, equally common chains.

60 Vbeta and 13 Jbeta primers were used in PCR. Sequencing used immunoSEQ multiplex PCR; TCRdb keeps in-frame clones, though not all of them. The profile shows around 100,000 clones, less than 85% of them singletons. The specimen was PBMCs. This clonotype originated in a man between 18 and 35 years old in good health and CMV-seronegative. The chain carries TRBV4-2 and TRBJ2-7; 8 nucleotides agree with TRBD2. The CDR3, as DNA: TGTGCCAGCAGCCAAGCCGGAGGCGGGAGGATGTACGAGCAGTACTTC. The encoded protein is CASSQAGGGRMYEQYF.